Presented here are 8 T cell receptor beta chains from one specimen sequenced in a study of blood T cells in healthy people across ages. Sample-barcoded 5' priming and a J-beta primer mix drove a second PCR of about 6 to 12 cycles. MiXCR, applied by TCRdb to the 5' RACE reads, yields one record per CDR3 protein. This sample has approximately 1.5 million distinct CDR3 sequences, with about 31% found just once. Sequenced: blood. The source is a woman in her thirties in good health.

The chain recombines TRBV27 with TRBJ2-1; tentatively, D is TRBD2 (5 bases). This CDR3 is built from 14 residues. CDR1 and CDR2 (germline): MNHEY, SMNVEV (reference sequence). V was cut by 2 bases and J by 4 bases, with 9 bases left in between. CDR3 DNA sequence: TGTGCCAGCAGTTTAACCGGGGTTTACAATGAGCAGTTCTTC. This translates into CASSLTGVYNEQFF.

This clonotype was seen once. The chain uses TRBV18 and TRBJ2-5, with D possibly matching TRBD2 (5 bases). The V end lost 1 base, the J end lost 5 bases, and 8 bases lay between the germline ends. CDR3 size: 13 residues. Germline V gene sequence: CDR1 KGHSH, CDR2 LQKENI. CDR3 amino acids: CASSPRSGETQYF. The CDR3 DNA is TGTGCCAGCTCACCACGTTCGGGGGAGACCCAGTACTTC.

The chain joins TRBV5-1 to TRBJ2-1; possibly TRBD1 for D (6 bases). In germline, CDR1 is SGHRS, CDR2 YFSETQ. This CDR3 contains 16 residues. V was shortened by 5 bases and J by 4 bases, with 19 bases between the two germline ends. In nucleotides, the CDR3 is TGCGCCAGCAGTCCTATCACAGGGTTCGGTTACAATGAGCAGTTCTTC. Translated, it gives CASSPITGFGYNEQFF.

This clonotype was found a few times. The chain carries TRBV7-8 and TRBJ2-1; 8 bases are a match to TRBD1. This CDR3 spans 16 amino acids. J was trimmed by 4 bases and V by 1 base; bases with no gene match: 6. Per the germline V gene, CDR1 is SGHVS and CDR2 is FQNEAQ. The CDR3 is CASSLVQGALYNEQFF. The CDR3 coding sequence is TGTGCCAGCAGCTTAGTGCAGGGGGCATTGTACAATGAGCAGTTCTTC.

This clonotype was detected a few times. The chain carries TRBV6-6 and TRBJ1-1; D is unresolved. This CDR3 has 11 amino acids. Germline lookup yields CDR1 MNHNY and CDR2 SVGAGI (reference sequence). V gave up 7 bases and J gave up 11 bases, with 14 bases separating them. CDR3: CASTYGSRAFF. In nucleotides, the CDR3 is TGTGCCAGCACCTACGGGTCTCGGGCTTTCTTT.

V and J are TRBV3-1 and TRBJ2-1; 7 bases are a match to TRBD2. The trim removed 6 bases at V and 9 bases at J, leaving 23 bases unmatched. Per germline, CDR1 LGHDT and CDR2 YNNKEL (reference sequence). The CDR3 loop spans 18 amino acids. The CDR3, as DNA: TGTGCCAGCAGTCCTTTTAGGTCTATTAAACCGGGAGGCGGTGAGCAGTTCTTC. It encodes CASSPFRSIKPGGGEQFF.

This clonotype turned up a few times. The CDR3 DNA reads as TGTGCCAGCAGCCAAGATAGAGGTTTTGGGCGGGGATACACCGGGGAGCTGTTTTTT. Protein: CASSQDRGFGRGYTGELFF. V is TRBV4-2 and J is TRBJ2-2; D might be TRBD2 (6 bases). From germline, CDR1 is LGHNA and CDR2 YNFKEQ. The CDR3 length is 19 residues. Trimming removed 0 bases from V and 3 bases from J, with 20 bases in between.

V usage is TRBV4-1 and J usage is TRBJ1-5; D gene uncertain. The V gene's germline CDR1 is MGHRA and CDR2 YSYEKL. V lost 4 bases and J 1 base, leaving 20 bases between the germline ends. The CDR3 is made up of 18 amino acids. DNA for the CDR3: TGCGCCAGCAGCCGATGGCCGGCGGAGGCCCTAAGCAATCAGCCCCAGCATTTT. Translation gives CASSRWPAEALSNQPQHF.